Below are 16 T cell receptor beta chains sequenced from a single sample in a study of shared clonotypes between healthy human individuals. CD45RO-negative, CCR7-selected cells formed the naive CD8 fraction, which excluded terminally differentiated effector memory CD45RA+ cells. The table came from immunoSEQ multiplex PCR; TCRdb's copy has only in-frame clones and leaves some out. The sample includes some 2,100,000 clones, just over 90% of them seen just once. Sequencing input: naive CD8+ T cells from PBMCs. The receptors originated from a young man in good health. Some clones in this sample may be carry-over from other donors' samples.

The CDR3 coding sequence is TGTGCCAGCAGTGAATGGGCAGTATTTGAAGCTTTCTTT. It translates to CASSEWAVFEAFF. This sequence joins TRBV6-1 and TRBJ1-1; no firm D call. Between the trimmed V and J ends, which lost 2 bases and 7 bases, there was a span of 11 bases. Germline CDR1 is MNHNS and CDR2 is SASEGT. This CDR3 contains 13 residues.

The V call is TRBV7-8, the J call TRBJ1-1; D not resolved. The length of the CDR3 is 12 residues. Germline loops: CDR1 SGHVS, CDR2 FQNEAQ. Trimming removed 1 base at V and 7 bases at J, with 7 bases between. CDR3: CASSLGEIEAFF. CDR3 sequence (DNA): TGTGCCAGCAGCTTAGGGGAAATTGAAGCTTTCTTT.

The rearrangement joins TRBV6-5 to TRBJ2-1, with D possibly TRBD2 on 5 matching bases. The CDR3 length is 14 residues. From germline, CDR1 is MNHEY and CDR2 SVGAGI. V gave up 6 bases and J gave up 4 bases, with 13 bases separating them. The CDR3 loop reads CASRGLVLYNEQFF. DNA for the CDR3: TGTGCCAGCAGAGGACTGGTACTATACAATGAGCAGTTCTTC.

The chain carries TRBV28 and TRBJ2-7; D is ambiguous. Germline values: CDR1 MDHEN, CDR2 SYDVKM. The CDR3 is made up of 13 amino acids. Trimming took 8 bases from V and 3 from J, leaving 14 bases between them. The CDR3 reads CASSSSVDYEQYF. DNA for the CDR3: TGTGCCAGCTCGTCAAGTGTAGACTACGAGCAGTACTTC.

This clone was seen a single time. The chain recombines TRBV27 with TRBJ2-7; TRBD1 agrees at 11 bases. This CDR3 is 16 amino acids long. Germline loops: CDR1 MNHEY, CDR2 SMNVEV (reference sequence). V was pared by 6 bases and J by 2 bases, with 9 bases of the junction left unmatched. DNA of the CDR3: TGTGCCAGCAGAGCAGGGACAGGGGGTTACCCCTACGAGCAGTACTTC. Its protein product is CASRAGTGGYPYEQYF.

The chain is built from TRBV6-1 and TRBJ1-1, with D unresolved. Germline assignment: CDR1 MNHNS and CDR2 SASEGT. V shed 0 bases and J shed 4 bases, with 12 bases lying between them. CDR3 length equals 15 residues. The CDR3 loop reads CASSEAPGLSTEAFF. The CDR3 coding sequence is TGTGCCAGCAGTGAAGCTCCGGGTTTGAGCACTGAAGCTTTCTTT.

This clone was picked up one time. The rearrangement joins TRBV11-1 to TRBJ2-7; 8 bases are shared with TRBD1. J lost 0 bases, V lost 1 base, and 2 bases had no gene match. Germline loops: CDR1 SGHAT, CDR2 FQDESV (reference sequence). CDR3 length: 15 residues. The CDR3 DNA reads as TGTGCCAGCAGCTTAGGACAGGGGAACTCCTACGAGCAGTACTTC. Translated: CASSLGQGNSYEQYF.

Notes on this clone: This could be a read error, since a much larger clone is one nucleotide away. In the same sample, other DNA sequences code for this CDR3. The rearrangement links TRBV7-9 to TRBJ2-5; D remains unclear. The J call may be in error: the DNA end matches TRBJ2-7 better. CDR1 SEHNR and CDR2 FQNEAQ come from the germline V gene (reference sequence). The CDR3 spans 11 residues. DNA of the CDR3: TGTGCCAGCAGCTTGAACTACGAGCAGTACTTC. It translates to CASSLNYEQYF.

As to this clone: Germline is not matched at one junction end, which may reflect a read error. V gene TRBV5-4 combines with J gene TRBJ1-1, with 7 bases fitting TRBD1. Looked up from germline, CDR1 is SGHNT and CDR2 is YYREEE (reference sequence). The CDR3 has 16 amino acids. CDR3 sequence (DNA): TGTGCCAGCAGCAGCACGGTGAGGGGGCTGAAGACTGAAGCTTTCTTT. As protein: CASSSTVRGLKTEAFF. Drawing the rest from reference TRBV5-4 and TRBJ1-1, the complete variable domain is ETGVTQSPTHLIKTRGQQVTLRCSSQSGHNTVSWYQQALGQGPQFIFQYYREEENGRGNFPPRFSGLQFPNYSSELNVNALELDDSALYLCASSSTVRGLKTEAFFGQGTRLTVV.

The chain is built from TRBV19 and TRBJ2-2; D tentatively reads TRBD1 or TRBD2 (5 bases each). The germline CDR1 and CDR2 sequences are LNHDA and SQIVND (reference sequence). The CDR3 contains 15 residues. Between the trimmed V and J ends, which lost 4 bases and 3 bases, there was a span of 12 bases. CDR3: CASSTGRRDTGELFF. The DNA for the CDR3 is TGTGCCAGTAGTACAGGGAGACGGGACACCGGGGAGCTGTTTTTT. Complete variable domain (other parts from reference TRBV19 and TRBJ2-2): DGGITQSPKYLFRKEGQNVTLSCEQNLNHDAMYWYRQDPGQGLRLIYYSQIVNDFQKGDIAEGYSVSREKKESFPLTVTSAQKNPTAFYLCASSTGRRDTGELFFGEGSRLTVL.

This rearrangement joins TRBV5-1 to TRBJ2-2; 11 positions match TRBD1. Germline CDR1 SGHRS, CDR2 YFSETQ. This CDR3 region has 17 residues. The J segment lost 6 bases and the V segment lost 3 bases, leaving 10 bases of the junction unmatched. The CDR3 DNA is TGCGCCAGCAGCTCCCTTCTTGGACAGGGGGCGTCCGGGGAGCTGTTTTTT. This encodes CASSSLLGQGASGELFF.

The rearrangement links TRBV10-3 to TRBJ2-4; 9 bases fit TRBD2. The germline gives CDR1 ENHRY, CDR2 SYGVKD. Losses at the gene ends were 0 bases for V and 8 bases for J; bases not matched to a gene: 8. This CDR3 has 16 residues. The CDR3: CAISESDSGRGDIQYF. Written as DNA, the CDR3 is TGTGCCATCAGTGAGTCGGATAGCGGGAGAGGGGACATTCAGTACTTC.

The genes are TRBV6-5 and TRBJ1-1; D gene uncertain. The CDR3 extends over 14 amino acids. Between the trimmed V and J ends, which lost 7 bases and 8 bases, there was a span of 20 bases. Per germline, CDR1 MNHEY and CDR2 SVGAGI. This chain's CDR3 is CASTYRTGLSEAFF. CDR3 bases: TGTGCCAGCACATATCGAACCGGACTTTCAGAAGCTTTCTTT.

This chain uses TRBV27 with TRBJ2-2; the D is unclear. CDR1 is MNHEY and CDR2 is SMNVEV in the germline V gene (reference sequence). With 2 bases removed from V and 1 base from J, the gap between germline ends came to 5 bases. The length of the CDR3 is 14 residues. CDR3 in amino acids: CASSLVKNTGELFF. The CDR3 DNA sequence: TGTGCCAGCAGTTTAGTTAAGAACACCGGGGAGCTGTTTTTT.

The chain uses TRBV28 and TRBJ2-7; the match to TRBD2 covers 8 bases. Per germline, CDR1 MDHEN and CDR2 SYDVKM. CDR3 length equals 14 residues. V lost 4 bases to trimming and J lost 5 bases; unmatched junction nucleotides: 7. The CDR3 nucleotides are TGTGCCAGCAGTTCGGGACTAGGTGTGAACGAGCAGTACTTC. Protein sequence: CASSSGLGVNEQYF.

In DNA, the CDR3 is TGTGCCAGCAGTGAACAGACAGGGGGCATCGGCTACACCTTC. Its translation is CASSEQTGGIGYTF. The chain links TRBV25-1 to TRBJ1-2; 10 bases are a match to TRBD1. Germline CDR1 and CDR2: MGHDK and SYGVNS. V lost 2 bases and J lost 8; bases outside the gene matches: 5. CDR3 length: 14 amino acids.